The 12 T cell receptor beta chains below all came from one sample that was sequenced in a study of blood T cell repertoires in COVID-19. Only in-frame clones appear in the TCRdb table, and some are missing; sequencing was by immunoSEQ multiplex PCR. The sample carries around 200,000 clones, about 90% recorded once. Sequencing was carried out using peripheral blood. The receptors stem from a man between 18 and 35 years old with active or convalescent COVID-19.

The J gene is TRBJ2-3, the V gene TRBV6-6; tentative D call: TRBD1 (6 bases). The V gene's germline CDR1 is MNHNY and CDR2 SVGAGI (reference sequence). V lost 4 bases to trimming and J lost 2 bases, with 13 bases between them. The CDR3 is 15 amino acids. The CDR3 region has the DNA TGTGCCAGCAGTTCTTCCAGGGGAAACACAGATACGCAGTATTTT. It is translated as CASSSSRGNTDTQYF.

The chain recombines TRBV6-2 or TRBV6-3 with TRBJ1-2; D unclear. Germline assignment: CDR1 MNHEY and CDR2 SVGEGT. CDR3 length equals 12 residues. Trimming stripped 4 bases from V and 7 bases from J, with 10 bases between. CDR3 nucleotide sequence: TGTGCCAGCAGTTGGAGGGATGTTGGCTACACCTTC. Protein sequence: CASSWRDVGYTF.

V and J are TRBV6-6 and TRBJ2-7; 9 nucleotides agree with TRBD1. The CDR3 runs 12 residues. The V and J ends lost 8 bases and 7 bases, in that order; junction bases with no gene match: 6. From germline, CDR1 is MNHNY and CDR2 SVGAGI (reference sequence). Here the CDR3 reads CASDRGGYEQYF. CDR3 DNA: TGTGCCAGCGACAGGGGGGGTTATGAGCAGTACTTC.

This clone was picked up one time. The rearrangement links TRBV25-1 to TRBJ2-5; D uncertain. Germline V CDR1 and CDR2: MGHDK, SYGVNS. The CDR3 spans 14 residues. With 2 bases removed from V and 7 bases from J, the gap between germline ends came to 14 bases. The chain's CDR3 is CASSERSMSGTQYF. DNA for the CDR3: TGTGCCAGCAGTGAAAGATCCATGTCGGGGACCCAGTACTTC.

The chain links TRBV27 to TRBJ2-4; possibly TRBD1 for D (5 bases). Germline CDR1 is MNHEY and CDR2 is SMNVEV (reference sequence). CDR3 length: 13 residues. Trimming stripped 8 bases from V and 8 bases from J, with 16 bases between. The DNA for the CDR3 is TGTGCCAGCCCCCCCCGCAGGGCGGACATTCAGTACTTC. It is translated as CASPPRRADIQYF.

The chain couples TRBV25-1 to TRBJ1-1; 8 bases match TRBD1. The germline gives CDR1 MGHDK, CDR2 SYGVNS. V was pared by 4 bases and J by 0 bases, with 4 bases of the junction left unmatched. The CDR3 consists of 15 residues. In nucleotides, the CDR3 is TGTGCCAGCAGTGGGGGGACAGGCCTGAACACTGAAGCTTTCTTT. Protein sequence: CASSGGTGLNTEAFF.

V is TRBV5-6 and J is TRBJ1-2; D is possibly TRBD1 (5 bases). V was pared by 4 bases and J by 4 bases, with 17 bases between. Germline CDR1 reads SGHDT; CDR2 reads YYEEEE. This CDR3 region has 15 residues. In nucleotides, the CDR3 is TGTGCCAGCAGCCCTGGGGCGTCGGGTTTCTATGGCTACACCTTC. Amino acid sequence: CASSPGASGFYGYTF.

The chain uses TRBV7-9 and TRBJ2-5; tentative D call: TRBD1 (6 bases). CDR1 SEHNR and CDR2 FQNEAQ come from the germline V gene (reference sequence). The V gene lost 5 bases and the J gene lost 2 bases, with 15 bases spanning the gap. This CDR3 is 15 amino acids long. DNA of the CDR3: TGTGCCAGCAGCGGAACACTAGGACAGCAAGAGACCCAGTACTTC. Protein: CASSGTLGQQETQYF. Complete variable domain (other parts from reference TRBV7-9 and TRBJ2-5): DTGVSQNPRHKITKRGQNVTFRCDPISEHNRLYWYRQTLGQGPEFLTYFQNEAQLEKSRLLSDRFSAERPKGSFSTLEIQRTEQGDSAMYLCASSGTLGQQETQYFGPGTRLLVL.

This chain uses TRBV7-9 with TRBJ2-3; 7 nucleotides align to TRBD1. The ends lost 5 bases at V and 1 base at J; junction bases unmatched: 9. This CDR3 comprises 16 residues. CDR1 is SEHNR, CDR2 FQNEAQ, per germline (reference sequence). For the CDR3, the DNA is TGTGCCAGCAGCCCCGGACAGGCCGAGCGCACAGATACGCAGTATTTT. It codes for CASSPGQAERTDTQYF.

The rearrangement links TRBV2 to TRBJ1-2, with D perhaps matching TRBD1 (5 bases). The CDR3 is 15 residues long. V lost 7 bases and J 2 bases, leaving 17 bases between the germline ends. The germline CDR1 and CDR2 sequences are SNHLY and FYNNEI. The CDR3 nucleotides are TGTGCCAGCACCCCGTGGGGGGTCGGAAACTATGGCTACACCTTC. The encoded protein is CASTPWGVGNYGYTF. Drawing the rest from reference TRBV2 and TRBJ1-2, the complete variable domain is EPEVTQTPSHQVTQMGQEVILRCVPISNHLYFYWYRQILGQKVEFLVSFYNNEISEKSEIFDDQFSVERPDGSNFTLKIRSTKLEDSAMYFCASTPWGVGNYGYTFGSGTRLTVV.

The CDR3 spells CASSQVEGSRGGTRIGTDTQYF. CDR3 DNA: TGTGCCAGCAGCCAAGTAGAGGGTTCGCGGGGGGGTACTCGAATAGGGACAGATACGCAGTATTTT. The V gene is TRBV4-2, the J gene TRBJ2-3; 9 positions agree with TRBD2. After removal of 1 base from V and 3 bases from J, the junction contained 23 bases not matched to a gene. Germline loops: CDR1 LGHNA, CDR2 YNFKEQ. The CDR3 runs 22 residues.

For the CDR3, the DNA is TGCGCCAGCAGCTCTGACAGGGTCCCAGATACGCAGTATTTT. Protein: CASSSDRVPDTQYF. J is TRBJ2-3 and V is TRBV5-1; TRBD1 agrees at 7 bases. Trimming at V came to 3 bases and at J to 4 bases, leaving 5 bases not matched to a gene. This CDR3 contains 14 residues. CDR1 SGHRS and CDR2 YFSETQ come from the germline V gene.